The next 9 T cell receptor beta chains were all read from a single sample in a study of T-cell memory formation after mild COVID-19. TCRdb ran MiXCR on the 5' RACE reads and lists one entry per CDR3 protein. The sample consists of 150,000 to 200,000 distinct CDR3 sequences, 13% of them appearing once. Material for sequencing was PBMCs or a T cell subset sorted from them (not recorded which). These receptors were collected from a man aged 18 to 29 who had mild COVID-19 (a few samples of this study predate the infection). Cell type and time point are not known.

CDR3 bases: TGTGCCAGCAGTGAATTAGACAGCTTGAGCACTGAAGCTTTCTTT. Translated: CASSELDSLSTEAFF. The chain has TRBV2 and TRBJ1-1, with D perhaps TRBD1 (5 bases). The CDR3 extends over 15 amino acids. The germline V and J ends were trimmed by 2 bases and 4 bases, with 14 bases remaining between them. Germline values: CDR1 SNHLY, CDR2 FYNNEI.

This clonotype came up many times. The V and J genes are TRBV5-1 and TRBJ2-2; D may be TRBD1 (5 bases). The V end lost 0 bases, the J end lost 1 base, and 10 bases lay between the germline ends. Germline V gene lookup returns CDR1 SGHRS and CDR2 YFSETQ. The CDR3 covers 16 residues. For the CDR3, the DNA is TGCGCCAGCAGCTTGGCCTCACAGGAGAACACCGGGGAGCTGTTTTTT. Protein product: CASSLASQENTGELFF.

The sample holds a few counts of this clonotype. The J gene is TRBJ2-6, the V gene TRBV5-1; D not certain. Trimming cost V 4 bases and J 5 bases, with 13 bases left between them. The CDR3 spans 15 residues. CDR1 and CDR2 from the germline V gene are SGHRS and YFSETQ. CDR3 protein: CASSQEGSRANVLTF. The CDR3 nucleotides read TGCGCCAGCAGCCAGGAAGGGTCCCGGGCCAACGTCCTGACTTTC.

The J gene is TRBJ2-3, the V gene TRBV30; the D gene is possibly TRBD1 (6 bases). The CDR3 totals 12 residues. CDR1 is GTSNPN and CDR2 is SVGIG in the germline V gene (reference sequence). Trimming shortened V by 2 bases and J by 5 bases, and 8 bases separated the two germline ends. The CDR3 DNA follows: TGTGCCTGGAGTAAAGGGGGAGATACGCAGTATTTT. It yields the protein CAWSKGGDTQYF.

V and J are TRBV20-1 and TRBJ1-1; TRBD1 matches 7 bases. CDR3 size: 14 residues. J was trimmed by 0 bases and V by 3 bases; bases with no gene match: 4. CDR1 and CDR2 from the germline V gene are DFQATT and SNEGSKA (reference sequence). The CDR3 coding sequence is TGCAGTGCTAGCAGGGGACAGATGAACACTGAAGCTTTCTTT. Its translation is CSASRGQMNTEAFF.

This chain connects TRBV12-3 or TRBV12-4 to TRBJ1-1; possible D gene TRBD1, 5 bases. The CDR3 length is 13 residues. V was shortened by 8 bases and J by 0 bases, with 10 bases between the two germline ends. CDR3 sequence (DNA): TGTGCCAGCCAACAGGAGATGAACACTGAAGCTTTCTTT. This gives the protein CASQQEMNTEAFF.

This clonotype was counted a few times. J is TRBJ2-3 and V is TRBV7-2, with D maybe TRBD2 (5 bases). Looked up from germline, CDR1 is SGHTA and CDR2 is FQGNSA. V was shortened by 1 base and J by 7 bases, with 12 bases between the two germline ends. The CDR3 length is 14 residues. CDR3 sequence reads: CASSLGRSQNTQYF. The DNA of the CDR3 is TGTGCCAGCAGCTTAGGGAGGTCCCAGAATACGCAGTATTTT.

J is TRBJ2-7 and V is TRBV20-1; no clear D. V was trimmed by 3 bases and J by 4 bases, leaving 7 bases between them. Germline V gene lookup returns CDR1 DFQATT and CDR2 SNEGSKA (reference sequence). The CDR3 is 11 amino acids. CDR3 protein: CSARTEYEQYV. The CDR3 nucleotides read TGCAGTGCTAGGACGGAGTACGAGCAGTACGTC.

This clonotype was counted a few times. V is TRBV15 and J is TRBJ2-3; 7 nucleotides line up with TRBD1. Germline V gene data show CDR1 as LNHNV and CDR2 as YYDKDF (reference sequence). J lost 0 bases, V lost 2 bases, and 5 bases had no gene match. The CDR3 has 16 residues. This CDR3 is CATSRYRGSSTDTQYF. CDR3 bases: TGTGCCACCAGCAGATACAGGGGATCTAGCACAGATACGCAGTATTTT.